The rows below give T cell receptor beta chains drawn from one sample of a study of OX40 agonist ivuxolimab in advanced cancers. Repertoires were generated with immunoSEQ multiplex PCR, while TCRdb's copy carries only in-frame clones and drops some. Here the sample spans roughly 34,000 clones, approximately 88% being singletons. The source material was CD4+ or CD8+ T cells sorted from blood, sampled in a trial of the OX40 agonist ivuxolimab. The receptors shown here come from an adult with an advanced solid tumor such as melanoma, head and neck, liver or kidney cancer. The CDR3 runs from the conserved cysteine through the conserved F or W. D genes are given only for firm matches. The size field is filled for only some rows; it gives once, few, many or a size class.

-,TRBJ2-3,-,TRBV21-1,12,CALNRITDTQYF,TGTGCCCTCAACAGGATCACAGATACGCAGTATTTT
-,TRBJ2-1,-,TRBV7-6,15,CASSLGWGGTDEQFF,TGTGCCAGCAGCTTAGGATGGGGGGGCACGGATGAGCAGTTCTTC
-,TRBJ1-4,-,TRBV5-4,14,CASSLKDRNEKLFF,TGTGCCAGCAGCTTAAAGGACCGGAATGAAAAACTGTTTTTT
-,TRBJ1-5,medium-sized,TRBV30,15,CAWSVDGGMTQPQHF,TGTGCCTGGAGTGTAGATGGGGGGATGACTCAGCCCCAGCATTTT
TRBD2,TRBJ2-2,once,TRBV15,17,CATSRDLGTSSTGELFF,TGTGCCACCAGCAGAGATCTAGGGACTAGCTCCACCGGGGAGCTGTTTTTT
TRBD1,TRBJ2-7,-,TRBV18,16,CASSPPGRGRPYEQYF,TGTGCCAGCTCACCACCGGGCAGGGGGCGCCCCTACGAGCAGTACTTC
-,TRBJ1-2,-,TRBV29-1,14,CSVDNEGGSYGYTF,TGCAGCGTTGATAACGAAGGGGGAAGCTATGGCTACACCTTC
TRBD1,TRBJ2-2,-,TRBV10-3,16,CAISDPRDRATGELFF,TGTGCCATCAGTGACCCCCGGGACAGGGCCACCGGGGAGCTGTTTTTT
-,TRBJ2-6,-,TRBV7-6,17,CASSLIGGASGANVLTF,TGTGCCAGCAGCTTAATTGGGGGCGCGAGCGGGGCCAACGTCCTGACTTTC
-,TRBJ1-4,-,TRBV4-1,13,CASSQGQAEKLFF,TGCGCCAGCAGCCAAGGGCAGGCTGAAAAACTGTTTTTT
-,TRBJ2-1,-,TRBV7-9,15,CASSLGLTSYNEQFF,TGTGCCAGCAGCTTAGGTCTCACCTCCTACAATGAGCAGTTCTTC
-,TRBJ2-3,-,TRBV9,16,CASSVEGGQNTDTQYF,TGTGCCAGCAGCGTAGAGGGTGGGCAGAACACAGATACGCAGTATTTT
TRBD1,TRBJ1-5,once,TRBV28,14,CASSTRDSDQPQHF,TGTGCCAGCAGTACACGGGACAGTGATCAGCCCCAGCATTTT
-,TRBJ2-5,once,TRBV27,13,CASRGNVQETQYF,TGTGCCAGCAGAGGAAATGTCCAAGAGACCCAGTACTTC
-,TRBJ2-1,once,TRBV7-6,12,CASSLAWGEQFF,TGTGCCAGCAGCTTAGCCTGGGGTGAGCAGTTCTTC
TRBD1,TRBJ1-1,-,TRBV15,17,CATSRDRMQGARTEAFF,TGTGCCACCAGCAGAGATAGGATGCAGGGGGCGCGGACTGAAGCTTTCTTT
TRBD2,TRBJ2-3,-,TRBV7-9,14,CASTGLADTDTQYF,TGTGCCAGCACAGGACTAGCGGACACAGATACGCAGTATTTT
TRBD1,TRBJ2-5,-,TRBV6-5,15,CASSRDRSSSETQYF,TGTGCCAGCAGTAGGGACAGGAGCTCGTCAGAGACCCAGTACTTC
-,TRBJ1-1,-,TRBV4-3,16,CASSQEPGKMNTEAFF,TGCGCCAGCAGCCAAGAGCCGGGAAAGATGAACACTGAAGCTTTCTTT
-,TRBJ2-1,-,TRBV5-6,15,CASSQGQSSYNEQFF,TGTGCCAGCAGCCAGGGCCAGTCTTCCTACAATGAGCAGTTCTTC
-,TRBJ1-1,-,TRBV15,16,CATSRDGWGTRAEAFF,TGTGCCACCAGCAGAGATGGGTGGGGAACCCGGGCTGAAGCTTTCTTT
TRBD1,TRBJ1-1,-,TRBV6-6,16,CASRSWDRGENTEAFF,TGTGCCAGCAGGAGTTGGGACAGAGGGGAGAACACTGAAGCTTTCTTT
-,TRBJ2-5,-,TRBV10-3,16,CAISESLGPSQETQYF,TGTGCCATCAGTGAGTCGTTAGGGCCAAGTCAAGAGACCCAGTACTTC
-,TRBJ2-7,-,TRBV7-9,12,CASSPTSYEQYF,TGTGCCAGCAGCCCAACTTCCTACGAGCAGTACTTC
-,TRBJ2-4,-,TRBV21-1,16,CASSKADGVAKNIQYF,TGTGCCAGCAGCAAAGCAGACGGAGTAGCCAAAAACATTCAGTACTTC
-,TRBJ1-6,medium-sized,TRBV25-1,12,CASGFIGAALHF,TGTGCCAGCGGCTTTATTGGTGCGGCCCTCCACTTT
-,TRBJ2-2,-,TRBV6-6,12,CASSYSRGVVFF,TGTGCCAGCAGTTACTCCCGCGGGGTGGTGTTTTTT
-,TRBJ1-2,few,TRBV28,16,CASSLSVGSLNYGYTF,TGTGCCAGCAGTTTAAGCGTGGGCAGCTTAAACTATGGCTACACCTTC
-,TRBJ1-3,-,TRBV20-1,11,CSVVDGNTIYF,TGCAGTGTGGTAGACGGAAACACCATATATTTT
-,TRBJ2-5,-,TRBV11-2,13,CASRSTSEETQYF,TGTGCCAGCAGGTCGACTAGTGAAGAGACCCAGTACTTC
-,TRBJ1-1,-,TRBV7-9,17,CASSLGDGGPLNTEAFF,TGTGCCAGCAGCTTGGGGGACGGGGGCCCTTTGAACACTGAAGCTTTCTTT
-,TRBJ1-2,-,TRBV4-2,16,CASSQELQGINYGYTF,TGTGCCAGCAGCCAAGAACTTCAGGGGATTAACTATGGCTACACCTTC
-,TRBJ1-1,-,TRBV5-1,14,CASSFYSLNTEAFF,TGCGCCAGCAGCTTTTACAGCTTGAACACTGAAGCTTTCTTT